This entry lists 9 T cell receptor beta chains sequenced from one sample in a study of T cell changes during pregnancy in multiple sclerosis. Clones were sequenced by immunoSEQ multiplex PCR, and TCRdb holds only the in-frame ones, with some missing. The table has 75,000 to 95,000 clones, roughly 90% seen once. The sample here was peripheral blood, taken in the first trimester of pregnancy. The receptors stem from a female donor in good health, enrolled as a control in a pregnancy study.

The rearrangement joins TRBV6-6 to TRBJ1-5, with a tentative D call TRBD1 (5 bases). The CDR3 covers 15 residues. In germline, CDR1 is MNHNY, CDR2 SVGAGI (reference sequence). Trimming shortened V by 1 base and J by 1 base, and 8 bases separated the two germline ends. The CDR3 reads CASSYLTESNQPQHF. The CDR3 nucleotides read TGTGCCAGCAGTTACTTGACAGAAAGCAATCAGCCCCAGCATTTT.

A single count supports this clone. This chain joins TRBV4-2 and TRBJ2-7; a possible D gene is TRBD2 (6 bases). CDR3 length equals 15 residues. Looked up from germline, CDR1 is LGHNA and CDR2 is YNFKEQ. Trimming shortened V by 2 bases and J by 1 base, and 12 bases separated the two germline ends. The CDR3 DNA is TGTGCCAGCAGCCAATCGGGGGAAAGGTCCTACGAGCAGTACTTC. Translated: CASSQSGERSYEQYF.

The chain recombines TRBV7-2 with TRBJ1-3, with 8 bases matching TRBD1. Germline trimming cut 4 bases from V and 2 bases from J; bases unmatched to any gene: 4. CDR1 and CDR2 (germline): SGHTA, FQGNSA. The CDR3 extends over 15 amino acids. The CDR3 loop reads CASSSTGQAGNTIYF. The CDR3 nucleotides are TGTGCCAGCAGCTCCACGGGACAGGCTGGAAACACCATATATTTT.

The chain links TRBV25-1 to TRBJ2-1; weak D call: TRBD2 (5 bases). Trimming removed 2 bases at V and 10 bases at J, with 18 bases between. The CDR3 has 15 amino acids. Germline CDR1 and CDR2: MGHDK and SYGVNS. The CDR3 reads CASSEPGLQNGEQFF. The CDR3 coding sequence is TGTGCCAGCAGTGAACCCGGACTCCAAAACGGGGAGCAGTTCTTC.

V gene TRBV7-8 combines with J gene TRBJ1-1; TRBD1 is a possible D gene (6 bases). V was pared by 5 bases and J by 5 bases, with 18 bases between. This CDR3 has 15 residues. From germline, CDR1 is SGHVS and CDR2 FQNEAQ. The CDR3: CASSPWTETGTEAFF. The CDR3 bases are TGTGCCAGCAGCCCTTGGACAGAGACGGGGACTGAAGCTTTCTTT.

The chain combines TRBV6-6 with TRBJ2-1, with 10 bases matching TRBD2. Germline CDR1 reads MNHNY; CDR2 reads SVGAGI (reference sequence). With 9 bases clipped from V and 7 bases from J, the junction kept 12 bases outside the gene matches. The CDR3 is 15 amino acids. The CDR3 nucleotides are TGTGCCAGTGTCAAAGCGGGGGGGCCGGGGAATGAGCAGTTCTTC. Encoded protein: CASVKAGGPGNEQFF.

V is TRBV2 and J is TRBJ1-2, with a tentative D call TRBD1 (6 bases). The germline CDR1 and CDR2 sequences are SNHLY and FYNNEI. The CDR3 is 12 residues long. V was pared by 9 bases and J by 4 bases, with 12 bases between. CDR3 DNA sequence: TGTGCCAGTCGACAGGAAAGCTATGGCTACACCTTC. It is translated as CASRQESYGYTF.

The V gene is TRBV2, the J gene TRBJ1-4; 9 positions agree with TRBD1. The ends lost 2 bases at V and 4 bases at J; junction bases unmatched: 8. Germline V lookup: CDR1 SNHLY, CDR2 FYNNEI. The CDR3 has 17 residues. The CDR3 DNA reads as TGTGCCAGCAGTGAAATGACAGGGGGGACAATTAATGAAAAACTGTTTTTT. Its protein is CASSEMTGGTINEKLFF.

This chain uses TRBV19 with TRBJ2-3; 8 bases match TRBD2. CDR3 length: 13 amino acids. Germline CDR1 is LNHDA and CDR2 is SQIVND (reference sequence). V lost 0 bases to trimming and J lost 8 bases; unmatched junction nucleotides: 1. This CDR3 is CASSIEGLGTQYF. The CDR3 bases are TGTGCCAGTAGTATAGAGGGACTAGGTACGCAGTATTTT.